This T cell receptor beta chain came from a study of blood T cell repertoires in COVID-19. Study-wide background: Collection of acute and convalescent COVID-19 samples took place in the United States, Italy and Spain.

Germline values: CDR1 LGHNA, CDR2 YNFKEQ. J was trimmed by 4 bases and V by 3 bases; bases with no gene match: 8. The CDR3 spans 15 residues. This clone was counted once. How the authors handled the data: The assay estimated nucleated cells by amplifying reference gene primers. The table came from immunoSEQ multiplex PCR; TCRdb's copy has only in-frame clones and leaves some out. Clonal size and the V and J genes are those of that table, whereas D and trimming came from the DNA. This table has more than 200,000 clones, roughly 88% appearing once. The sequence came from a man aged 35 to 55 with acute or convalescent COVID-19. Sequenced: peripheral blood. The chain has TRBV4-2 and TRBJ1-1; 7 positions agree with TRBD1. The CDR3 loop is CASSQGIGTVTEAFF. In DNA, the CDR3 is TGTGCCAGCAGCCAGGGGATTGGGACAGTCACTGAAGCTTTCTTT.